Below, 21 T cell receptor beta chains from the same sample are listed, as sequenced in a study of blood T cell repertoires in COVID-19. Data came from immunoSEQ multiplex PCR; TCRdb stores just in-frame clones and leaves some out. The table lists tens of thousands of clones, around 88% of them singletons. Source material: peripheral blood. The receptors were gathered from a man between 45 and 60 years old with active COVID-19.

This chain uses TRBV2 with TRBJ2-3, with 10 positions matching TRBD2. This CDR3 is built from 15 residues. In germline, CDR1 is SNHLY, CDR2 FYNNEI. V was clipped by 10 bases and J by 1 base; unmatched bases: 8. The CDR3 region is CATRRSGGGTDTQYF. In DNA form, the CDR3 reads TGTGCCACCAGGCGGAGCGGGGGGGGCACAGATACGCAGTATTTT.

J is TRBJ2-5 and V is TRBV7-2; 7 nucleotides match TRBD2. Trimming removed 5 bases from V and 1 base from J; junction bases left unmatched: 4. The CDR3 has 14 residues. Germline V CDR1 and CDR2: SGHTA, FQGNSA. CDR3 DNA: TGTGCCAGCAGCACCCCTAGCGGCCAAGAGACCCAGTACTTC. Translation: CASSTPSGQETQYF.

The chain combines TRBV9 with TRBJ1-1, with D possibly being TRBD1 (6 bases). V was shortened by 4 bases and J by 7 bases, with 14 bases between the two germline ends. Germline CDR1 and CDR2: SGDLS and YYNGEE. The CDR3 totals 13 residues. The CDR3 region has the DNA TGTGCCAGCAGCTCCGGGACACTACTTGAAGCTTTCTTT. Translated, it gives CASSSGTLLEAFF.

CDR3 DNA sequence: TGTGCCAGCAGTGGGGGGGGTGTCGAGGGCAATCAGCCCCAGCATTTT. It yields the protein CASSGGGVEGNQPQHF. V is TRBV6-1 and J is TRBJ1-5; D possibly corresponds to TRBD1 (5 bases). With 4 bases removed from V and 2 bases from J, the gap between germline ends came to 15 bases. Germline-derived CDR1 and CDR2 are MNHNS and SASEGT. CDR3 length equals 16 residues.

The V and J genes are TRBV4-1 and TRBJ1-4; D gene uncertain. The germline V gene encodes CDR1 MGHRA and CDR2 YSYEKL. V was cut by 0 bases and J by 0 bases, with 11 bases left in between. This CDR3 is 17 amino acids long. The CDR3 region has the DNA TGCGCCAGCAGCCAAGATTCCCGCGGGGCAACTAATGAAAAACTGTTTTTT. It is translated as CASSQDSRGATNEKLFF.

The chain joins TRBV5-4 to TRBJ1-2, with 11 bases matching TRBD1. Germline trimming cut 4 bases from V and 5 bases from J; bases unmatched to any gene: 16. The CDR3 covers 18 residues. The germline gives CDR1 SGHNT, CDR2 YYREEE (reference sequence). CDR3 sequence reads: CASSPLTFSGTGGYGYTF. In DNA form, the CDR3 reads TGTGCCAGCAGCCCATTGACCTTCTCCGGGACAGGGGGTTATGGCTACACCTTC. The variable domain in full, with the rest retrieved from reference TRBV5-4 and TRBJ1-2, is ETGVTQSPTHLIKTRGQQVTLRCSSQSGHNTVSWYQQALGQGPQFIFQYYREEENGRGNFPPRFSGLQFPNYSSELNVNALELDDSALYLCASSPLTFSGTGGYGYTFGSGTRLTVV.

Regarding this clone: Other DNA sequences of this sample code for an identical CDR3. This rearrangement joins TRBV18 to TRBJ2-5, with D unclear. With 3 bases removed from V and 3 bases from J, the gap between germline ends came to 8 bases. This CDR3 spans 13 amino acids. The V gene's germline CDR1 is KGHSH and CDR2 LQKENI. CDR3 sequence reads: CASSPGLEETQYF. In DNA, the CDR3 is TGTGCCAGCTCACCCGGGTTGGAAGAGACCCAGTACTTC.

CDR3 bases: TGTGCCAGCTCACCATTACAGGGGCCACGTGCTAGCACAGATACGCAGTATTTT. Encoded protein: CASSPLQGPRASTDTQYF. The chain recombines TRBV18 with TRBJ2-3, with 7 bases fitting TRBD1. The CDR3 sequence is 18 residues long. The germline V gene encodes CDR1 KGHSH and CDR2 LQKENI. With V trimmed by 2 bases and J by 0 bases, 11 bases remained unmatched. The whole variable domain, filled in from reference TRBV18 and TRBJ2-3, reads NAGVMQNPRHLVRRRGQEARLRCSPMKGHSHVYWYRQLPEEGLKFMVYLQKENIIDESGMPKERFSAEFPKEGPSILRIQQVVRGDSAAYFCASSPLQGPRASTDTQYFGPGTRLTVL.

The chain is built from TRBV9 and TRBJ2-3; 7 bases are a match to TRBD1. J lost 6 bases, V lost 3 bases, and 19 bases had no gene match. Germline V gene lookup returns CDR1 SGDLS and CDR2 YYNGEE. The CDR3 has 18 residues. In DNA form, the CDR3 reads TGTGCCAGCAGCGGACAGGGCGGTCGGGTCGTCCTCCGGGATACGCAGTATTTT. As protein: CASSGQGGRVVLRDTQYF.

The gene calls are TRBV5-4 and TRBJ2-2, with D possibly TRBD1 on 5 matching bases. This CDR3 comprises 17 residues. The V gene lost 0 bases and the J gene lost 4 bases, with 16 bases spanning the gap. CDR1 and CDR2 from the germline V gene are SGHNT and YYREEE (reference sequence). The DNA for the CDR3 is TGTGCCAGCAGCTTGGATGGACACCTACGAGGCACCGGGGAGCTGTTTTTT. Translating it yields CASSLDGHLRGTGELFF. Full variable domain (missing parts from reference TRBV5-4 and TRBJ2-2): ETGVTQSPTHLIKTRGQQVTLRCSSQSGHNTVSWYQQALGQGPQFIFQYYREEENGRGNFPPRFSGLQFPNYSSELNVNALELDDSALYLCASSLDGHLRGTGELFFGEGSRLTVL.

The chain is built from TRBV7-3 and TRBJ2-3, with TRBD1 matching over 8 bases. From germline, CDR1 is SGHTA and CDR2 FQGTGA. Trimming removed 5 bases from V and 0 bases from J; junction bases left unmatched: 4. The CDR3 has 15 amino acids. The CDR3 loop is CASSPRGRSTDTQYF. CDR3 DNA: TGTGCCAGCAGCCCCAGGGGGCGTAGCACAGATACGCAGTATTTT.

This clone was found many times. V is TRBV5-1 and J is TRBJ2-2; D possibly corresponds to TRBD2 (6 bases). Germline CDR1 SGHRS, CDR2 YFSETQ. Trimming shortened V by 6 bases and J by 2 bases, and 11 bases separated the two germline ends. The CDR3 loop spans 14 amino acids. CDR3 protein: CASTGLFNTGELFF. CDR3 sequence (DNA): TGCGCCAGCACGGGACTCTTCAACACCGGGGAGCTGTTTTTT. The whole variable domain, remainder taken from reference TRBV5-1 and TRBJ2-2, is KAGVTQTPRYLIKTRGQQVTLSCSPISGHRSVSWYQQTPGQGLQFLFEYFSETQRNKGNFPGRFSGRQFSNSRSEMNVSTLELGDSALYLCASTGLFNTGELFFGEGSRLTVL.

The chain carries TRBV9 and TRBJ1-3; 7 nucleotides agree with TRBD1. This CDR3 comprises 16 residues. V lost 1 base and J lost 1; bases outside the gene matches: 5. From germline, CDR1 is SGDLS and CDR2 YYNGEE. DNA for the CDR3: TGTGCCAGCAGCGTACAGGGGGGTCGTTCTGGAAACACCATATATTTT. It encodes CASSVQGGRSGNTIYF.

The J gene is TRBJ2-1, the V gene TRBV28; 9 nucleotides agree with TRBD2. J was trimmed by 2 bases and V by 5 bases; bases with no gene match: 4. The CDR3 is 15 residues long. Germline CDR1 is MDHEN and CDR2 is SYDVKM. As DNA, the CDR3 is TGTGCCAGCAGTCCGACTAGCGGAACCTACAATGAGCAGTTCTTC. It is translated as CASSPTSGTYNEQFF.

J is TRBJ1-4 and V is TRBV18; 7 nucleotides align to TRBD1. Germline V gives CDR1 KGHSH, CDR2 LQKENI. This CDR3 spans 15 amino acids. The ends lost 0 bases at V and 6 bases at J; junction bases unmatched: 4. CDR3 coding DNA: TGTGCCAGCTCACCACCAAGAACAGGGGATGAAAAACTGTTTTTT. Encoded protein: CASSPPRTGDEKLFF.

V usage is TRBV7-2 and J usage is TRBJ2-3; 7 nucleotides agree with TRBD2. Unmatched junction bases numbered 9, after V lost 3 bases and J lost 6 bases. Germline V gene sequence: CDR1 SGHTA, CDR2 FQGNSA. The CDR3 runs to 15 residues. CDR3 amino acids: CASSLEAGILDTQYF. DNA for the CDR3: TGTGCCAGCAGCTTGGAAGCGGGGATTTTGGATACGCAGTATTTT.

This rearrangement joins TRBV25-1 to TRBJ1-1; TRBD1 aligns across 8 bases. With 8 bases clipped from V and 2 bases from J, the junction kept 4 bases outside the gene matches. Germline CDR1 and CDR2: MGHDK and SYGVNS. The CDR3 sequence is 13 residues long. The CDR3 bases are TGTGCCAGCCGAGACAGGGGCAACACTGAAGCTTTCTTT. This codes for CASRDRGNTEAFF.

V gene TRBV9 combines with J gene TRBJ2-2; TRBD1 aligns across 10 bases. Trimming took 1 base from V and 4 from J; bases not matched to a gene: 7. Germline loops: CDR1 SGDLS, CDR2 YYNGEE. The CDR3 length is 17 residues. CDR3 sequence reads: CASSVFDRGPVTGELFF. The CDR3 nucleotides read TGTGCCAGCAGCGTATTTGACAGGGGGCCGGTCACCGGGGAGCTGTTTTTT.

The rearrangement uses TRBV5-4 and TRBJ2-5; tentatively, D is TRBD2 (6 bases). This CDR3 is built from 13 residues. The V and J ends lost 3 bases and 7 bases respectively, with 13 bases between them. In germline, CDR1 is SGHNT, CDR2 YYREEE (reference sequence). The CDR3 sequence: CASSSDRSGTQYF. The CDR3 nucleotides are TGTGCCAGCAGCTCTGACCGTAGCGGGACCCAGTACTTC.

This clone was observed a few times. The V gene is TRBV6-6, the J gene TRBJ2-7, with a possible D match to TRBD2 (5 bases). CDR1 is MNHNY and CDR2 is SVGAGI in the germline V gene (reference sequence). This CDR3 has 12 amino acids. With 8 bases removed from V and 1 base from J, the gap between germline ends came to 9 bases. The CDR3: CASSGESYEQYF. The CDR3 DNA sequence: TGTGCCAGCTCTGGGGAGTCCTACGAGCAGTACTTC.

The rearrangement links TRBV19 to TRBJ2-5; 8 positions agree with TRBD2. The CDR3 spans 14 residues. V lost 5 bases to trimming and J lost 5 bases; unmatched junction nucleotides: 7. CDR1 LNHDA and CDR2 SQIVND come from the germline V gene (reference sequence). The CDR3 coding sequence is TGTGCCAGTAGTCCCGGGGGGGGTCGGGAGACCCAGTACTTC. Protein sequence: CASSPGGGRETQYF.